The 8 T cell receptor beta chains below come from one sample, sequenced in a study of technical replicates of blood from several donors. The protocol was immunoSEQ multiplex PCR, while the TCRdb copy is restricted to in-frame clones and leaves out a portion. The table lists more than 65,000 clones, roughly 77% of them singletons. The sequencing sample was made of PBMCs. The receptors were gathered from a human donor in good health. Some clones in this sample may be carry-over from other donors' samples.

The V gene is TRBV15, the J gene TRBJ1-1; D unresolved. V was trimmed by 0 bases and J by 6 bases, leaving 8 bases between them. The V gene's germline CDR1 is LNHNV and CDR2 YYDKDF (reference sequence). The CDR3 contains 13 residues. Here the CDR3 reads CATSRDRRAEAFF. The CDR3 nucleotides read TGTGCCACCAGCAGAGATCGGAGGGCTGAAGCTTTCTTT.

The V call is TRBV2, the J call TRBJ2-7; D might be TRBD1 (7 bases). Germline V gives CDR1 SNHLY, CDR2 FYNNEI. Deletions cut 10 bases from V and 6 bases from J, with 22 bases between. This CDR3 is 14 amino acids long. For the CDR3, the DNA is TGTGCCACCCGGGGGACAGTCGTTTGGGGCGAGCAGTACTTC. Protein product: CATRGTVVWGEQYF. Variable domain in full (rest from reference TRBV2 and TRBJ2-7): EPEVTQTPSHQVTQMGQEVILRCVPISNHLYFYWYRQILGQKVEFLVSFYNNEISEKSEIFDDQFSVERPDGSNFTLKIRSTKLEDSAMYFCATRGTVVWGEQYFGPGTRLTVT.

The genes are TRBV29-1 and TRBJ1-2; the D is unclear. In germline, CDR1 is SQVTM, CDR2 ANQGSEA. V was trimmed by 6 bases and J by 2 bases, leaving 10 bases between them. The length of the CDR3 is 12 residues. CDR3 DNA: TGCAGCGTAAAGAATAGCAACTATGGCTACACCTTC. Residues: CSVKNSNYGYTF.

The CDR3 spells CASSSLGHYYEQYF. In nucleotides, the CDR3 is TGTGCCAGCAGCTCTCTAGGACACTACTACGAGCAGTACTTC. This chain uses TRBV7-2 with TRBJ2-7, with D possibly TRBD1 on 5 matching bases. V lost 4 bases, J lost 3 bases, and 13 bases lay in between. Germline V gives CDR1 SGHTA, CDR2 FQGNSA. This CDR3 has 14 amino acids.

The chain recombines TRBV5-1 with TRBJ2-7; 8 bases match TRBD2. The germline CDR1 and CDR2 sequences are SGHRS and YFSETQ. The CDR3 has 14 residues. The V gene end was trimmed by 5 bases and the J gene end by 0 bases; junction bases not matched to a gene: 4. The CDR3 DNA sequence: TGCGCCAGCAGGGCGAGCGGGGGCTCCTACGAGCAGTACTTC. It is translated as CASRASGGSYEQYF.

The gene calls are TRBV5-1 and TRBJ1-1, with 7 bases that match TRBD1. Unmatched junction bases numbered 1, after V lost 4 bases and J lost 1 base. Germline lookup yields CDR1 SGHRS and CDR2 YFSETQ. The CDR3 runs to 13 residues. Here the CDR3 DNA reads TGCGCCAGCAGCGGGGACAGGAACACTGAAGCTTTCTTT. Residues: CASSGDRNTEAFF. Combining the CDR3 with reference TRBV5-1 and TRBJ1-1 gives the whole variable domain KAGVTQTPRYLIKTRGQQVTLSCSPISGHRSVSWYQQTPGQGLQFLFEYFSETQRNKGNFPGRFSGRQFSNSRSEMNVSTLELGDSALYLCASSGDRNTEAFFGQGTRLTVV.

The J gene is TRBJ2-7, the V gene TRBV5-1, with TRBD1 matching over 8 bases. The CDR3 has 16 amino acids. J gave up 1 base and V 0 bases, and 6 bases lay outside the gene matches. In germline, CDR1 is SGHRS, CDR2 YFSETQ. The CDR3 loop reads CASSLAPGQESYEQYF. The CDR3 DNA is TGCGCCAGCAGCTTGGCACCGGGACAGGAGTCCTACGAGCAGTACTTC. Looking up the rest from reference TRBV5-1 and TRBJ2-7 gives the full variable domain: KAGVTQTPRYLIKTRGQQVTLSCSPISGHRSVSWYQQTPGQGLQFLFEYFSETQRNKGNFPGRFSGRQFSNSRSEMNVSTLELGDSALYLCASSLAPGQESYEQYFGPGTRLTVT.

The chain links TRBV9 to TRBJ1-5, with TRBD1 matching over 9 bases. J gave up 9 bases and V 4 bases, and 5 bases lay outside the gene matches. CDR3 length equals 13 residues. Germline-derived CDR1 and CDR2 are SGDLS and YYNGEE. Here the CDR3 DNA reads TGTGCCAGCAGCTCGGACAGGGGCGGGCCCCAGCATTTT. Translated, it gives CASSSDRGGPQHF.